Below, 16 T cell receptor beta chains from the same sample are listed, as sequenced in a study of blood T cell repertoires in COVID-19. This table comes from immunoSEQ multiplex PCR, and its TCRdb copy is limited to in-frame clones, with some not included. The repertoire holds some 240,000 clones, with roughly 84% as singletons. The sequencing sample was made of peripheral blood. Every receptor here comes from a middle-aged woman who had recovered from COVID-19.

This chain joins TRBV6-2 or TRBV6-3 and TRBJ1-6; 7 positions match TRBD1. Germline V lookup: CDR1 MNHEY, CDR2 SVGEGT. Unmatched junction bases numbered 8, after V lost 2 bases and J lost 1 base. This CDR3 contains 18 residues. Here the CDR3 reads CASSYGVRGTSYNSPLHF. DNA for the CDR3: TGTGCCAGCAGTTACGGAGTCAGGGGGACGTCCTATAATTCACCCCTCCACTTT.

The chain couples TRBV13 to TRBJ1-1; possibly TRBD1 for D (5 bases). V lost 5 bases and J lost 8, with 15 bases in between. The CDR3 has 13 amino acids. Germline CDR1 is PRHDT and CDR2 is FYEKMQ (reference sequence). The CDR3 is CASSIHTGREAFF. Written as DNA, the CDR3 is TGTGCCAGCAGCATCCATACAGGTCGAGAAGCTTTCTTT.

This clone came up once. CDR3 sequence: CSVEQGDPYGYTF. CDR3 sequence (DNA): TGCAGCGTTGAGCAGGGGGATCCCTATGGCTACACCTTC. The V and J genes are TRBV29-1 and TRBJ1-2; TRBD1 aligns across 7 bases. CDR3 length equals 13 residues. Germline V gene data show CDR1 as SQVTM and CDR2 as ANQGSEA. Trimming took 3 bases from V and 4 from J; bases not matched to a gene: 5.

V and J are TRBV10-3 and TRBJ2-3, with TRBD2 matching over 7 bases. This CDR3 comprises 15 residues. CDR1 and CDR2 from the germline V gene are ENHRY and SYGVKD. V was pared by 4 bases and J by 3 bases, with 7 bases of the junction left unmatched. CDR3 in amino acids: CAISGTGEGTDTQYF. CDR3 nucleotide sequence: TGTGCCATCAGTGGTACGGGGGAGGGAACAGATACGCAGTATTTT.

The chain recombines TRBV5-1 with TRBJ1-2; weak D call: TRBD1 (5 bases). Trimming took off 0 bases at V and 0 bases at J, with 9 bases between the two ends. This CDR3 is built from 15 residues. Germline V gene lookup returns CDR1 SGHRS and CDR2 YFSETQ. Here the CDR3 reads CASSLGSGANYGYTF. DNA of the CDR3: TGCGCCAGCAGCTTGGGTTCGGGGGCTAACTATGGCTACACCTTC.

The chain employs TRBV5-1 and TRBJ1-2; D perhaps matches TRBD1 (5 bases). Germline lookup yields CDR1 SGHRS and CDR2 YFSETQ. This CDR3 has 13 amino acids. The V gene lost 0 bases and the J gene lost 8 bases, with 11 bases spanning the gap. CDR3 DNA: TGCGCCAGCAGCTTGGCCCCGGGGGAGGGCTACACCTTC. It encodes CASSLAPGEGYTF.

The V and J genes are TRBV7-2 and TRBJ2-3, with D uncertain. Trimming took 0 bases from V and 1 from J, leaving 5 bases between them. CDR3 length equals 14 residues. The germline CDR1 and CDR2 sequences are SGHTA and FQGNSA. In DNA, the CDR3 is TGTGCCAGCAGCTTAGCGTCGGGCACAGATACGCAGTATTTT. Translated, it gives CASSLASGTDTQYF.

A single count supports this clone. The gene calls are TRBV4-2 and TRBJ2-2; TRBD2 matches 8 bases. The trim removed 0 bases at V and 1 base at J, leaving 7 bases unmatched. This CDR3 contains 18 residues. The germline gives CDR1 LGHNA, CDR2 YNFKEQ. CDR3 DNA sequence: TGTGCCAGCAGCCAAGACATCGGGGGGGGCCGGAACACCGGGGAGCTGTTTTTT. It codes for CASSQDIGGGRNTGELFF.

The CDR3 region has the DNA TGTGCCAGCTCACCACCGGGACAGGGATCTATGGGCTACACCTTC. It specifies CASSPPGQGSMGYTF. This chain joins TRBV18 and TRBJ1-2, with 9 bases lining up with TRBD1. In germline, CDR1 is KGHSH, CDR2 LQKENI. The CDR3 contains 15 residues. Trimming took 0 bases from V and 8 from J; bases not matched to a gene: 7.

The V call is TRBV19, the J call TRBJ2-3, with TRBD2 matching over 9 bases. Germline loops: CDR1 LNHDA, CDR2 SQIVND (reference sequence). The CDR3 totals 15 residues. With V trimmed by 0 bases and J by 5 bases, 3 bases remained unmatched. The CDR3 is CASSIDQRGEDTQYF. CDR3 in DNA: TGTGCCAGTAGTATAGACCAGCGGGGGGAAGATACGCAGTATTTT.

This rearrangement joins TRBV14 to TRBJ2-5; a weak D match, TRBD1 (5 bases). Trimming left V 3 bases short and J 4 bases short, with 12 bases between. Germline CDR1 reads SGHDN; CDR2 reads FVKESK. The CDR3 runs 14 residues. The CDR3: CASSQDGQGETQYF. CDR3 nucleotides: TGTGCCAGCAGCCAGGACGGCCAGGGAGAGACCCAGTACTTC.

The chain is built from TRBV10-3 and TRBJ2-3, with 8 bases fitting TRBD2. V was pared by 6 bases and J by 4 bases, with 9 bases of the junction left unmatched. CDR3 length: 15 residues. The germline V gene has CDR1 ENHRY and CDR2 SYGVKD. CDR3 region: CAISPSRGGADTQYF. CDR3 sequence (DNA): TGTGCCATCAGCCCCAGTCGGGGGGGAGCAGATACGCAGTATTTT.

The chain is built from TRBV15 and TRBJ2-3, with D perhaps matching TRBD2 (5 bases). Trimming removed 5 bases at V and 3 bases at J, with 18 bases between. Germline CDR1 is LNHNV and CDR2 is YYDKDF (reference sequence). The CDR3 loop spans 16 amino acids. CDR3 sequence: CATSLGPGLMTDTQYF. In DNA form, the CDR3 reads TGTGCCACCAGCCTAGGTCCGGGGTTGATGACAGATACGCAGTATTTT.

This sequence joins TRBV5-5 and TRBJ1-1, with no clear D. Germline CDR1 is SGHKS and CDR2 is YYEKEE (reference sequence). CDR3 size: 14 residues. V was pared by 0 bases and J by 4 bases, with 10 bases between. The CDR3 DNA follows: TGTGCCAGCAGCTTGGAGCCGTTGCTCACTGAAGCTTTCTTT. Protein sequence: CASSLEPLLTEAFF.

DNA of the CDR3: TGTGCCAGCAGCAAAACAGATTCCTACGAGCAGTACTTC. Encoded protein: CASSKTDSYEQYF. V is TRBV6-6 and J is TRBJ2-7; D gene unclear. The CDR3 has 13 amino acids. V gave up 6 bases and J gave up 1 base, with 10 bases separating them. Per germline, CDR1 MNHNY and CDR2 SVGAGI (reference sequence).

This clone was seen a few times. This chain links TRBV6-2 or TRBV6-3 with TRBJ2-5; D possibly corresponds to TRBD2 (6 bases). Trimming removed 4 bases from V and 0 bases from J, with 12 bases in between. This CDR3 spans 15 amino acids. CDR1 is MNHEY and CDR2 is SVGEGT in the germline V gene. The CDR3 here is CASSLPRDYQETQYF. The CDR3 coding sequence is TGTGCCAGCAGTTTACCACGGGACTACCAAGAGACCCAGTACTTC.